Here is one T cell receptor beta chain with its context. Its target is unknown. The sample is drawn from a study of regulatory T cells in long-lasting Graves disease. Both iRepertoire HTBI primers and Arm-PCR of CDR3 regions were used to build the TCR beta libraries. Authors' data handling: In the combined samples, approximately 62 TRBV and fewer than 15 TRBJ segments were identified. TCRdb called the multiplex PCR reads again in MiXCR, with one record for every CDR3 protein. TCRdb, not the authors, supplied the V and J calls. The sample lists some 450,000 distinct CDR3 sequences; 23% were seen once. The V gene's germline CDR1 is SNHLY and CDR2 FYNNEI. The CDR3 runs 15 residues. Germline trimming cut 1 base from V and 10 bases from J; bases unmatched to any gene: 8. General observations from the study: Analyses excluded thyroid tissue, covering peripheral blood alone.

Time point in this sample: persistent/refractory GD, antithyroid drugs over 5 years with positive TRAb. PBMC-extracted RNA yielded the TCR library. Patient provenance is recorded as an endocrinology department in Xi'an, China. EDTA tubes held 8 to 10 milliliters of peripheral blood from each patient. The receptor was derived from a female donor with Graves disease. The rearrangement joins TRBV2 to TRBJ2-1, with TRBD2 matching 9 bases. The source was peripheral blood mononuclear cells (PBMCs), collected when the disease was refractory, from a patient treated with antithyroid drugs. CDR3: CASSEGSSGKMEQFF. The CDR3 DNA reads as TGTGCCAGCAGTGAAGGATCTAGCGGGAAAATGGAGCAGTTCTTC.